This TCR beta chain is from a study of blood T cell repertoires in COVID-19. Study-wide background: Acute and convalescent COVID-19 specimens originated in the United States, Italy and Spain. From T cells, B-cell-depleted T cells, or PBMCs came the material, which was cDNA or gDNA.

Followed longitudinally, the Seattle patients had been enrolled during active infection. The germline gives CDR1 SGHNT, CDR2 YYREEE (reference sequence). The length of the CDR3 is 16 residues. The junction had 9 bases not matched to a gene; V was cut back by 3 bases and J by 1 base. TCRdb's copy holds only in-frame clones and misses some; the assay was immunoSEQ multiplex PCR. The sample has 85,000 to 120,000 clones, around 87% seen once. The specimen was peripheral blood. The sequence came from a woman between 45 and 65 years old with COVID-19, enrolled during active disease. The rearrangement uses TRBV5-4 and TRBJ2-7; 8 bases align to TRBD2. CDR3 amino acids: CASSSPGSGESYEQYF. Here the CDR3 DNA reads TGTGCCAGCAGCTCCCCTGGTAGCGGGGAGTCCTACGAGCAGTACTTC.